This is a list of T cell receptor beta chains from one sample in a study of graft-versus-host responses after intestinal transplantation. Method: immunoSEQ multiplex PCR; TCRdb's copy keeps in-frame clones and lacks some. The table shows 96,000 or so clones, with 80% to 95% occurring only once. Antigens for these TCRs are unknown. Sequenced here: unstimulated CD4+ T cells sorted from spleen or lymph node cells, sampled before intestinal transplant. Every receptor here comes from a human donor who received an intestinal transplant. Each CDR3 is given with its conserved first and last residue. D genes are given only for firm matches. The size entry is marked missing in some rows and otherwise reads once, few, many or a size class.

TRBD1	-	TRBV11-1	TRBJ1-2	TGTGCCAGCAGCGACGTGGCTGGACAGGCCAACTATGGCTACACCTTC	CASSDVAGQANYGYTF
-	-	TRBV18	TRBJ1-1	TGTGCCAGCTCACCTAGTCAAATGAACACTGAAGCTTTCTTT	CASSPSQMNTEAFF
-	-	TRBV7-2	TRBJ1-6	TGTGCCAGCAGCTTATCGGGGGCAACGGCGGGGGGCCTCCACTTT	CASSLSGATAGGLHF
TRBD1	once	TRBV28	TRBJ1-6	TGTGCCAGCAGTCGGACAGGGTCTTCACCCCTCCACTTT	CASSRTGSSPLHF
-	-	TRBV5-4	TRBJ1-2	TGTGCCAGCAGCTTGGAGCGGTTGGCAGCAGTTAACTATGGCTACACCTTC	CASSLERLAAVNYGYTF
-	-	TRBV6-1	TRBJ2-3	TGTGCCAGCAGTGAACCCGGAAGCACTAATACGCAGTATTTT	CASSEPGSTNTQYF
TRBD1	once	TRBV11-3	TRBJ2-2	TGTGCCAGCAGCCGGGACAGCATCACCGGGGAGCTGTTTTTT	CASSRDSITGELFF
-	-	TRBV10-3	TRBJ1-2	TGTGCCATCAGTGACAGGGGCACTAACTATGGCTACACCTTC	CAISDRGTNYGYTF
TRBD1	-	TRBV6-1	TRBJ1-4	TGTGCCAGCAGTGTCACAGGGGGCGGGTTTGGAGCTAATGAAAAACTGTTTTTT	CASSVTGGGFGANEKLFF
-	-	TRBV4-3	TRBJ2-3	TGCGCCAGCAGCCAAGCTAGAAGCACAGATACGCAGTATTTT	CASSQARSTDTQYF
TRBD2	once	TRBV9	TRBJ2-2	TGTGCCAGCACCCTAGCGGTCACCGGGGAGCTGTTTTTT	CASTLAVTGELFF
TRBD2	-	TRBV15	TRBJ2-3	TGTGCCACCAGTACCAGCGGGACCACAGATACGCAGTATTTT	CATSTSGTTDTQYF
TRBD1	-	TRBV28	TRBJ1-6	TGTGCCAGCAGAGACAGGGGCAAAGGGGAAAATTCACCCCTCCACTTT	CASRDRGKGENSPLHF
TRBD2	-	TRBV7-3	TRBJ2-3	TGTGCCAGCAGCTCAGGACTAGCGGGGGGCTCCACAGATACGCAGTATTTT	CASSSGLAGGSTDTQYF
TRBD1	-	TRBV7-2	TRBJ1-2	TGTGCCAGCGGGGACAGGGCTGGGGCAGGCTACACCTTC	CASGDRAGAGYTF
-	-	TRBV7-9	TRBJ1-4	TGTGCCAGCAGCTACGGACAGACTAATGAAAAACTGTTTTTT	CASSYGQTNEKLFF
TRBD2	-	TRBV4-2	TRBJ2-5	TGTGCCAGCAGCCAAGATCGGATAGCGGGAGATGTAGAGACCCAGTACTTC	CASSQDRIAGDVETQYF
TRBD2	-	TRBV28	TRBJ2-1	TGTGCCAGCAGTTCTAGCGGGCCCAGCAATGAGCAGTTCTTC	CASSSSGPSNEQFF
-	-	TRBV25-1	TRBJ1-2	TGTGCCAGCAGTGCTGGAGTACTTTTTAACTATGGCTACACCTTC	CASSAGVLFNYGYTF
-	once	TRBV6-5	TRBJ1-5	TGTGCCAGCACCACGGGTCGGTATAGCAATCAGCCCCAGCATTTT	CASTTGRYSNQPQHF
-	-	TRBV5-1	TRBJ2-5	TGCGCCAGCAGCTTATACAGGGAGACCCAGTACTTC	CASSLYRETQYF
-	-	TRBV6-1	TRBJ1-6	TGTGCCAGCAGTGGCCCCCCCGGTTACTCCTATAATTCACCCCTCCACTTT	CASSGPPGYSYNSPLHF
-	-	TRBV5-5	TRBJ1-3	TGTGCCAGCAGCTTCGGTTTCTCTGGAAACACCATATATTTT	CASSFGFSGNTIYF
TRBD2	-	TRBV5-1	TRBJ2-3	TGCGCCAGCAGCTTAAACCGGGGGGGCGTCGATACAGATACGCAGTATTTT	CASSLNRGGVDTDTQYF
TRBD1	-	TRBV18	TRBJ1-1	TGTGCCAGCTCAGCGGGACAGGGTAAAGGAGCTTTCTTT	CASSAGQGKGAFF
-	few	TRBV10-1	TRBJ1-1	TGCGCCAGCAGTGAGTTTTTACTAGCTGAAGCTTTCTTT	CASSEFLLAEAFF
TRBD2	-	TRBV6-1	TRBJ2-1	TGTGCCAGCAGGGAAGGGACTAGCGGGGCAAGCTCCTACAATGAGCAGTTCTTC	CASREGTSGASSYNEQFF
-	-	TRBV27	TRBJ1-4	TGTGCCAGCAGCCCTGGAGGGGAAGCGAGGGAAAAACTGTTTTTT	CASSPGGEAREKLFF
-	once	TRBV9	TRBJ1-1	TGTGCCAGCAGATCTATGAACACTGAAGCTTTCTTT	CASRSMNTEAFF
TRBD2	-	TRBV5-1	TRBJ2-1	TGCGCCAGCAGCTTTACTAGCGGGAGGCAGTACAATGAGCAGTTCTTC	CASSFTSGRQYNEQFF
-	-	TRBV10-3	TRBJ1-2	TGTGCCATCAGTGAGCTTGCGATCCCCGCCGGCTACACCTTC	CAISELAIPAGYTF
-	-	TRBV27	TRBJ2-1	TGTGCCAGCAGTTTCCCCCCCTTGTACAATGAGCAGTTCTTC	CASSFPPLYNEQFF
-	-	TRBV20-1	TRBJ2-2	TGCAGTGCCCCCTACGTCCGGGAGCTGTTTTTT	CSAPYVRELFF
TRBD2	-	TRBV27	TRBJ2-7	TGTGCCAGCAGTTTATTAGCGGGAGGTTCCTACGAGCAGTACTTC	CASSLLAGGSYEQYF
-	-	TRBV5-1	TRBJ2-7	TGCGCCAGCAGCTTGGGGGGGACTGCGAGCTCCTACGAGCAGTACTTC	CASSLGGTASSYEQYF
-	-	TRBV5-1	TRBJ2-3	TGCGCCAGCAGCTTAATGGGAGAAGATACGCAGTATTTT	CASSLMGEDTQYF
TRBD1	-	TRBV28	TRBJ2-7	TGTGCCAGCAGTTTACTGGCCGGGACAGGGGACTACGAGCAGTACTTC	CASSLLAGTGDYEQYF
TRBD1	-	TRBV19	TRBJ1-2	TGTGCCAGTAGTGCCACAGGGGTTTATGGCTACACCTTC	CASSATGVYGYTF
-	-	TRBV29-1	TRBJ1-2	TGCAGCGCAGTAAGGACGGGGAATGGCTACACCTTC	CSAVRTGNGYTF
-	-	TRBV6-1	TRBJ2-2	TGTGCCAGCAGTGAACGGTACGACCCCGCGGGCACCGGGGAGCTGTTTTTT	CASSERYDPAGTGELFF
TRBD1	-	TRBV6-5	TRBJ2-7	TGTGCCAGCAGTTACTTGGGGGACAGTAGGGCCGAGCAGTACTTC	CASSYLGDSRAEQYF
TRBD1	-	TRBV5-1	TRBJ1-6	TGCGCCAGCAGCCGAATCGGACAGGGGGTTAATTCACCCCTCCACTTT	CASSRIGQGVNSPLHF
TRBD1	few	TRBV5-5	TRBJ1-1	TGTGCCAGCAGCACCAGGGGGCGCGGGAACACTGAAGCTTTCTTT	CASSTRGRGNTEAFF